This TCR beta chain was identified during a study of cytomegalovirus exposure and HLA in healthy donors. Trimming took 4 bases from V and 1 from J; bases not matched to a gene: 13. The V gene's germline CDR1 is SGHAT and CDR2 FQNNGV. The CDR3 contains 18 residues. Study-level findings and limits: In a later analysis, TCR association rates varied by HLA locus: DRB1 most, HLA-C fewest. It was reported that TCR beta sequences correctly inferred the HLA-A and HLA-B alleles for most subjects.

60 Vbeta and 13 Jbeta primers were used in PCR. Profiling relied on immunoSEQ multiplex PCR, and the TCRdb table lists in-frame clones only, not all of them. The table includes around 89,000 clones, 76% detected once. Concerning this clone: Its antigen is not identified.

The clonotype originates from a man aged 40-49 years in good health and CMV-seronegative. The V gene is TRBV11-2, the J gene TRBJ2-5; 9 bases line up with TRBD2. Material: PBMCs. This CDR3 reads CASSSTMLAGSSQETQYF. Written as DNA, the CDR3 is TGTGCCAGCAGCTCGACGATGCTAGCGGGGTCTTCCCAAGAGACCCAGTACTTC.